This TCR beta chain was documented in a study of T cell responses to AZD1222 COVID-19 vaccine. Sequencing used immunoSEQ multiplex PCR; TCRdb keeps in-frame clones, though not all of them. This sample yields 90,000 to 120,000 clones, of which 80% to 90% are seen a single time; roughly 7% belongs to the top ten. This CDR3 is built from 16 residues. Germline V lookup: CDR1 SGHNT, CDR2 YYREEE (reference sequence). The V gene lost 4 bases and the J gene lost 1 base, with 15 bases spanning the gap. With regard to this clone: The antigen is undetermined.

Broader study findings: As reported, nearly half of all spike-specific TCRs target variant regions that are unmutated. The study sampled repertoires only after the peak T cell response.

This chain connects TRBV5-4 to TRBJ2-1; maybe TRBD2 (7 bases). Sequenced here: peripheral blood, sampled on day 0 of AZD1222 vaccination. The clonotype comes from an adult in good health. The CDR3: CASSPGGRGSYNEQFF. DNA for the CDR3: TGTGCCAGCAGCCCCGGGGGGAGGGGGTCCTACAATGAGCAGTTCTTC. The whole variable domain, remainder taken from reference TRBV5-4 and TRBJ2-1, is ETGVTQSPTHLIKTRGQQVTLRCSSQSGHNTVSWYQQALGQGPQFIFQYYREEENGRGNFPPRFSGLQFPNYSSELNVNALELDDSALYLCASSPGGRGSYNEQFFGPGTRLTVL.